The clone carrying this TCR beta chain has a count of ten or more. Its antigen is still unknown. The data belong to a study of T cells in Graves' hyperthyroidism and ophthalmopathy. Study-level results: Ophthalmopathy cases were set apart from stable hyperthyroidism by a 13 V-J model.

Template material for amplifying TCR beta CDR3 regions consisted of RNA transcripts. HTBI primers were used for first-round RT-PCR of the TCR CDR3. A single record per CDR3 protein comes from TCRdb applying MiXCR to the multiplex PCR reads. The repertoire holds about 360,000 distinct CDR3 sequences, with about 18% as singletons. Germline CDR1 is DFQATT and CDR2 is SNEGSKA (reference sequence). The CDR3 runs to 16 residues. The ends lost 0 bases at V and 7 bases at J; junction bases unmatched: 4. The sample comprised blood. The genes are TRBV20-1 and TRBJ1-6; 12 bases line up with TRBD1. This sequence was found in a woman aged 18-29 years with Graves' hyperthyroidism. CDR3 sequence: CSARDGTGGGNSPLHF. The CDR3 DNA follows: TGCAGTGCTAGAGATGGGACAGGGGGCGGAAATTCACCCCTCCACTTT.